Listed below are T cell receptor beta chains from one sample, sequenced in a study of blood T cell repertoires in COVID-19. Data came from immunoSEQ multiplex PCR; TCRdb stores just in-frame clones and leaves some out. The repertoire holds 99,000 or so clones, with just over 85% as singletons. Sequenced sample: peripheral blood. The origin of the receptors is a middle-aged man with COVID-19, enrolled during active disease. Each CDR3 is given with its conserved first and last residue. Each record gives: clone size, D gene, J gene, V gene, CDR3 DNA, CDR3 protein. The D gene is left open where the match is weak. For some rows the clone size is stated as once, few or many, or as a class when expanded; others skip it.

abundance: NA; d_gene: NA; j_gene: TRBJ1-3; v_gene: TRBV6-2/TRBV6-3; CDR3nt: TGTGCCAGCAGTGGGGGAGGATTAAGCTCTGGAAACACCATATATTTT; CDR3aa: CASSGGGLSSGNTIYF
abundance: NA; d_gene: TRBD1; j_gene: TRBJ1-2; v_gene: TRBV7-2; CDR3nt: TGTGCCAGCAGCGCTCCGGGACAGGGCTATGGCTACACCTTC; CDR3aa: CASSAPGQGYGYTF
abundance: NA; d_gene: TRBD2; j_gene: TRBJ2-2; v_gene: TRBV9; CDR3nt: TGTGCCAGCAGCCGAAGAGTAGGCAGGTTGGTAGCGGGGGGCGGAATCAACACCGGGGAGCTGTTTTTT; CDR3aa: CASSRRVGRLVAGGGINTGELFF
abundance: NA; d_gene: NA; j_gene: TRBJ1-1; v_gene: TRBV3-1/TRBV3-2; CDR3nt: TGTGCCAGCAGCCAAGGAAGAGGGGCTTTCTTT; CDR3aa: CASSQGRGAFF
abundance: many; d_gene: TRBD1; j_gene: TRBJ1-2; v_gene: TRBV4-2; CDR3nt: TGTGCCAGCAGCCAAAGACGGGACAGTTTTGGCTACACCTTC; CDR3aa: CASSQRRDSFGYTF
abundance: NA; d_gene: NA; j_gene: TRBJ1-1; v_gene: TRBV3-1/TRBV3-2; CDR3nt: TGTGCCAGCAGTATTACAGCAGAAATGAACACTGAAGCTTTCTTT; CDR3aa: CASSITAEMNTEAFF
abundance: NA; d_gene: NA; j_gene: TRBJ1-1; v_gene: TRBV11-2; CDR3nt: TGTGCCAGCACCCAGCGCGTCTTTTCCCGGGACACTGAAGCTTTCTTT; CDR3aa: CASTQRVFSRDTEAFF
abundance: NA; d_gene: NA; j_gene: TRBJ2-7; v_gene: TRBV7-2; CDR3nt: TGTGCCAGCAGCTTCAGGGACAACTCCTACGAGCAGTACTTC; CDR3aa: CASSFRDNSYEQYF
abundance: NA; d_gene: TRBD2; j_gene: TRBJ2-3; v_gene: TRBV19; CDR3nt: TGTGCCAGTATTGGCGGGGGGCGGAGCACAGATACGCAGTATTTT; CDR3aa: CASIGGGRSTDTQYF
abundance: few; d_gene: TRBD1; j_gene: TRBJ1-6; v_gene: TRBV5-1; CDR3nt: TGCGCCAGCAGCTTCGGCAGGGGGCAGAATTCACCCCTCCACTTT; CDR3aa: CASSFGRGQNSPLHF
abundance: NA; d_gene: NA; j_gene: TRBJ1-1; v_gene: TRBV4-1; CDR3nt: TGCGCCAGCAGCCAACCCGGGAGGGCATACACTGAAGCTTTCTTT; CDR3aa: CASSQPGRAYTEAFF
abundance: NA; d_gene: NA; j_gene: TRBJ1-1; v_gene: TRBV20-1; CDR3nt: TGCAGTGCTAGTATACAGGGTGGGACTGAAGCTTTCTTT; CDR3aa: CSASIQGGTEAFF
abundance: NA; d_gene: NA; j_gene: TRBJ1-6; v_gene: TRBV4-3; CDR3nt: TGCGCCAGCAGCCAAGTTGTCGCGGCCGTCTCACCCCTCCACTTT; CDR3aa: CASSQVVAAVSPLHF
abundance: NA; d_gene: NA; j_gene: TRBJ2-3; v_gene: TRBV5-1; CDR3nt: TGCGCCAGCAGTCCACAGGGCGTCACAGATACGCAGTATTTT; CDR3aa: CASSPQGVTDTQYF
abundance: once; d_gene: NA; j_gene: TRBJ1-4; v_gene: TRBV5-4; CDR3nt: TGTGCCAGCAGCGTTTACGTAGCAACTAATGAAAAACTGTTTTTT; CDR3aa: CASSVYVATNEKLFF
abundance: NA; d_gene: NA; j_gene: TRBJ2-3; v_gene: TRBV7-7; CDR3nt: TGTGCTAGCAGCCCCACTCACACAGATACGCAGTATTTT; CDR3aa: CASSPTHTDTQYF
abundance: NA; d_gene: NA; j_gene: TRBJ1-1; v_gene: TRBV15; CDR3nt: TGTGCCACCAGCAGAGATCGTGCGGCAAACACTGAAGCTTTCTTT; CDR3aa: CATSRDRAANTEAFF
abundance: NA; d_gene: TRBD2; j_gene: TRBJ2-3; v_gene: TRBV14; CDR3nt: TGTGCCAGCAGCCATGCCCGGGGGGTCGGCACAGATACGCAGTATTTT; CDR3aa: CASSHARGVGTDTQYF
abundance: NA; d_gene: NA; j_gene: TRBJ1-3; v_gene: TRBV19; CDR3nt: TGTGCCAGTCGTACCCGACGGGGGACTGGAAACACCATATATTTT; CDR3aa: CASRTRRGTGNTIYF
abundance: NA; d_gene: NA; j_gene: TRBJ2-7; v_gene: TRBV2; CDR3nt: TGTGCCAGCAAGCGTATCAGCTACGAGCAGTACTTC; CDR3aa: CASKRISYEQYF
abundance: NA; d_gene: NA; j_gene: TRBJ1-2; v_gene: TRBV9; CDR3nt: TGTGCCAGCAGCGTAGGGATCGGGGAATCTGGCTACACCTTC; CDR3aa: CASSVGIGESGYTF
abundance: once; d_gene: NA; j_gene: TRBJ2-5; v_gene: TRBV5-1; CDR3nt: TGCGCCAGCAGCTCCGCACTTGGGACCCAGTACTTC; CDR3aa: CASSSALGTQYF
abundance: NA; d_gene: TRBD1; j_gene: TRBJ1-6; v_gene: TRBV5-6; CDR3nt: TGTGCCAGCAGCTTACGGGACAGCTCCTATAATTCACCCCTCCACTTT; CDR3aa: CASSLRDSSYNSPLHF
abundance: NA; d_gene: NA; j_gene: TRBJ1-5; v_gene: TRBV7-8; CDR3nt: TGTGCCAGCAGCTTAGGGGGGCGCGGAGGTCAGCCCCAGCATTTT; CDR3aa: CASSLGGRGGQPQHF
abundance: few; d_gene: NA; j_gene: TRBJ1-1; v_gene: TRBV4-1; CDR3nt: TGCGCCAGCAGCCCTCCCTTGGGCACATTGAACACTGAAGCTTTCTTT; CDR3aa: CASSPPLGTLNTEAFF
abundance: NA; d_gene: NA; j_gene: TRBJ1-2; v_gene: TRBV18; CDR3nt: TGTGCCAGCTCACCAGGGGGCCTAACTATTGGCTACACCTTC; CDR3aa: CASSPGGLTIGYTF
abundance: NA; d_gene: TRBD1; j_gene: TRBJ1-3; v_gene: TRBV28; CDR3nt: TGTGCCAGCAGTAGAGGCGCGGGGACAGGGTCTGGAAACACCATATATTTT; CDR3aa: CASSRGAGTGSGNTIYF
abundance: few; d_gene: TRBD1; j_gene: TRBJ1-1; v_gene: TRBV4-2; CDR3nt: TGTGCCAGCAGCCAGGACAGGACCTCGAACACTGAAGCTTTCTTT; CDR3aa: CASSQDRTSNTEAFF
abundance: NA; d_gene: NA; j_gene: TRBJ2-3; v_gene: TRBV5-1; CDR3nt: TGCGCCAGCAGCTCCGGGACACCAAAGGGGACCCGCACAGATACGCAGTATTTT; CDR3aa: CASSSGTPKGTRTDTQYF
abundance: NA; d_gene: TRBD1; j_gene: TRBJ1-6; v_gene: TRBV3-1/TRBV3-2; CDR3nt: TGTGCCAGCAGCCAAGGACAGGGAATTAATTCACCCCTCCACTTT; CDR3aa: CASSQGQGINSPLHF
abundance: NA; d_gene: NA; j_gene: TRBJ2-7; v_gene: TRBV11-2; CDR3nt: TGTGCCAGCAGCCTTCAGGGGCCCCAGTACGAGCAGTACTTC; CDR3aa: CASSLQGPQYEQYF
abundance: NA; d_gene: TRBD1; j_gene: TRBJ1-2; v_gene: TRBV6-5; CDR3nt: TGTGCCAGCAGTAATTGGGGGACAGACGCATATGGCTACACCTTC; CDR3aa: CASSNWGTDAYGYTF
abundance: NA; d_gene: TRBD1; j_gene: TRBJ2-2; v_gene: TRBV5-1; CDR3nt: TGCGCCAGCAGCATGCCGGGACAGGGTACCGGGGAGCTGTTTTTT; CDR3aa: CASSMPGQGTGELFF
abundance: NA; d_gene: NA; j_gene: TRBJ1-1; v_gene: TRBV11-1; CDR3nt: TGTGCCAGCAGCTTAAACCGGGATGAAGCTTTCTTT; CDR3aa: CASSLNRDEAFF
abundance: NA; d_gene: NA; j_gene: TRBJ2-2; v_gene: TRBV7-2; CDR3nt: TGTGCCAGCAGCAGGGGACAACTCACCGGGGAGCTGTTTTTT; CDR3aa: CASSRGQLTGELFF
abundance: NA; d_gene: TRBD1; j_gene: TRBJ2-7; v_gene: TRBV9; CDR3nt: TGTGCCAGCAGCATCACCGGGACAGGGAGGTACGAGCAGTACTTC; CDR3aa: CASSITGTGRYEQYF
abundance: NA; d_gene: NA; j_gene: TRBJ2-2; v_gene: TRBV9; CDR3nt: TGTGCCAGCAGCACCGGAGCGGGTAACGGGGAGCTGTTTTTT; CDR3aa: CASSTGAGNGELFF
abundance: few; d_gene: TRBD1; j_gene: TRBJ1-3; v_gene: TRBV27; CDR3nt: TGTGCCAGCAGTCCTACAGGGGCAGGAAACACCATATATTTT; CDR3aa: CASSPTGAGNTIYF
abundance: NA; d_gene: TRBD1; j_gene: TRBJ1-6; v_gene: TRBV9; CDR3nt: TGTGCCAGCAGCGTACAGGACAGGGGAAATTCACCCCTCCACTTT; CDR3aa: CASSVQDRGNSPLHF
abundance: NA; d_gene: NA; j_gene: TRBJ2-7; v_gene: TRBV3-1/TRBV3-2; CDR3nt: TGTGCCAGCAGCCAACAGGGCCTCGGAGAGCAGTACTTC; CDR3aa: CASSQQGLGEQYF
abundance: NA; d_gene: NA; j_gene: TRBJ1-2; v_gene: TRBV28; CDR3nt: TGTGCCAGCAGCAACAGGGTAGGCTACACCTTC; CDR3aa: CASSNRVGYTF
abundance: NA; d_gene: NA; j_gene: TRBJ2-1; v_gene: TRBV7-2; CDR3nt: TGTGCCAGCAGCTTAGTCCCGCGGAGCTCCTACAATGAGCAGTTCTTC; CDR3aa: CASSLVPRSSYNEQFF
abundance: NA; d_gene: NA; j_gene: TRBJ2-7; v_gene: TRBV25-1; CDR3nt: TGTGCCAGCGGGACCACAGGGCCTAGCTCCTACGAGCAGTACTTC; CDR3aa: CASGTTGPSSYEQYF
abundance: NA; d_gene: TRBD1; j_gene: TRBJ1-1; v_gene: TRBV24-1; CDR3nt: TGTGCCACCTCCGGAGGGGGCTACACTGAAGCTTTCTTT; CDR3aa: CATSGGGYTEAFF
abundance: NA; d_gene: NA; j_gene: TRBJ2-5; v_gene: TRBV5-5; CDR3nt: TGTGCCAGCAGCTTGAACCGGGGGTTTCAAGAGACCCAGTACTTC; CDR3aa: CASSLNRGFQETQYF